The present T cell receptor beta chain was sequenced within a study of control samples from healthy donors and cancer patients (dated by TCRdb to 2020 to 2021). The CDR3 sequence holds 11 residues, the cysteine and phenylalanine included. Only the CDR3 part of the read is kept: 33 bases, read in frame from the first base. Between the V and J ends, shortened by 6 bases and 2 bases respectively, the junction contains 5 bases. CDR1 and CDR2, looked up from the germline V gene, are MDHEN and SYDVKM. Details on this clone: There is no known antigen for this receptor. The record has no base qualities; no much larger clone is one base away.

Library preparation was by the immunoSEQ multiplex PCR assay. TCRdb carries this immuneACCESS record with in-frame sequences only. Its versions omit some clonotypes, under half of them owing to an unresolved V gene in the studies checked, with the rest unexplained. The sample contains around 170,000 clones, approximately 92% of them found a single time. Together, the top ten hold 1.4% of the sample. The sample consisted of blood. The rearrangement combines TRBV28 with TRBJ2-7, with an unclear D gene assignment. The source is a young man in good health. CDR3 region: CASRNTYEQYF. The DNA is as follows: TGTGCCAGCAGGAATACCTACGAGCAGTACTTC. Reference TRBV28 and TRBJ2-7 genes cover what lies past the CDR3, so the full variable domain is DVKVTQSSRYLVKRTGEKVFLECVQDMDHENMFWYRQDPGLGLRLIYFSYDVKMKEKGDIPEGYSVSREKKERFSLILESASTNQTSMYLCASRNTYEQYFGPGTRLTVT.